Shown below are 25 T cell receptor beta chains from a single sample sequenced in a study of blood T cell repertoires in COVID-19. The protocol was immunoSEQ multiplex PCR, while the TCRdb copy is restricted to in-frame clones and leaves out a portion. The sample carries 45,000 to 55,000 clones, about 82% recorded once. Sequencing input: peripheral blood. The receptors here all came from a man in his sixties or seventies with active COVID-19.

The genes are TRBV6-4 and TRBJ1-6; D is unresolved. The CDR3 runs 13 residues. Germline V gives CDR1 MRHNA, CDR2 SNTAGT. The ends were cut back, 6 bases at V and 7 bases at J, with 10 bases in the middle. Here the CDR3 reads CASSLQANSPLHF. DNA for the CDR3: TGTGCCAGCAGCCTCCAAGCGAATTCACCCCTCCACTTT.

This clone is a singleton in its sample. The chain carries TRBV4-3 and TRBJ2-7; D is perhaps TRBD2 (6 bases). The germline CDR1 and CDR2 sequences are LGHNA and YSLEER. With 0 bases removed from V and 3 bases from J, the gap between germline ends came to 15 bases. CDR3 length: 16 residues. The CDR3 DNA is TGCGCCAGCAGCCAAGATGTGGGGACGGGGGTCTACGAGCAGTACTTC. Protein: CASSQDVGTGVYEQYF.

The rearrangement links TRBV5-1 to TRBJ2-7, with D possibly being TRBD1 (6 bases). Trimming shortened V by 0 bases and J by 3 bases, and 13 bases separated the two germline ends. In germline, CDR1 is SGHRS, CDR2 YFSETQ. This CDR3 has 15 residues. The CDR3 coding sequence is TGCGCCAGCAGCTTGGGAGCAGGGGCCTTCTACGAGCAGTACTTC. Its protein is CASSLGAGAFYEQYF.

This clone was seen more than once but under ten times. Other DNA sequences within the sample encode an identical CDR3. V usage is TRBV5-1 and J usage is TRBJ2-3; no firm D call. Germline CDR1 SGHRS, CDR2 YFSETQ. The CDR3 is 14 residues long. The V gene lost 0 bases and the J gene lost 5 bases, with 10 bases spanning the gap. The CDR3: CASSLGRRLDTQYF. DNA for the CDR3: TGCGCCAGCAGCTTGGGGAGACGGCTAGATACGCAGTATTTT.

The V gene is TRBV6-6, the J gene TRBJ1-1, with D tentatively TRBD1 (5 bases). V was shortened by 5 bases and J by 6 bases, with 10 bases between the two germline ends. This CDR3 is 12 amino acids long. Germline values: CDR1 MNHNY, CDR2 SVGAGI (reference sequence). The CDR3 coding sequence is TGTGCCAGCAGTCGACGGGGGGCTGAAGCTTTCTTT. It yields the protein CASSRRGAEAFF.

The CDR3: CATSRDQAYGYTF. CDR3 coding DNA: TGTGCCACCAGCAGAGATCAGGCCTATGGCTACACCTTC. The chain joins TRBV15 to TRBJ1-2; unclear D gene. Germline V gene lookup returns CDR1 LNHNV and CDR2 YYDKDF (reference sequence). The ends were cut back, 0 bases at V and 4 bases at J, with 6 bases in the middle. This CDR3 has 13 amino acids.

V and J are TRBV18 and TRBJ2-7; D possibly corresponds to TRBD1 (6 bases). Germline V CDR1 and CDR2: KGHSH, LQKENI. V shed 6 bases and J shed 3 bases, with 12 bases lying between them. The CDR3 is 13 residues long. The CDR3 is CASSAGVNYEQYF. CDR3 nucleotides: TGTGCCAGCTCCGCAGGGGTAAACTACGAGCAGTACTTC.

V and J are TRBV7-2 and TRBJ2-1; no reliable D call. Trimming removed 5 bases at V and 0 bases at J, with 5 bases between. The CDR3 spans 13 residues. Per the germline V gene, CDR1 is SGHTA and CDR2 is FQGNSA. The CDR3, as DNA: TGTGCCAGCAGCCTCAGCTCCTACAATGAGCAGTTCTTC. As protein: CASSLSSYNEQFF.

The rearrangement links TRBV7-2 to TRBJ1-5; TRBD1 agrees at 9 bases. The trim removed 6 bases at V and 9 bases at J, leaving 6 bases unmatched. There are 13 residues in the CDR3. Germline V gene lookup returns CDR1 SGHTA and CDR2 FQGNSA. As DNA, the CDR3 is TGTGCCAGCAGTCCGGGACAGGGAAGGCCCCAGCATTTT. Protein sequence: CASSPGQGRPQHF.

V usage is TRBV29-1 and J usage is TRBJ1-4, with D uncertain. Germline V gene lookup returns CDR1 SQVTM and CDR2 ANQGSEA. The V end was cut by 4 bases, the J end by 8 bases, with 14 bases between. The CDR3 runs 13 residues. Here the CDR3 reads CSVGVGGGEKLFF. The CDR3 coding sequence is TGCAGCGTTGGTGTGGGCGGAGGAGAAAAACTGTTTTTT.

The rearrangement joins TRBV5-4 to TRBJ2-3, with D tentatively TRBD2 (5 bases). The CDR3 has 15 amino acids. Germline V gene data show CDR1 as SGHNT and CDR2 as YYREEE (reference sequence). The V gene lost 2 bases and the J gene lost 6 bases, with 16 bases spanning the gap. DNA for the CDR3: TGTGCCAGCAGCTTACCGGGGTCTAGATCGGATACGCAGTATTTT. Residues: CASSLPGSRSDTQYF.

This chain joins TRBV19 and TRBJ2-7; no reliable D call. V was pared by 2 bases and J by 6 bases, with 11 bases between. The CDR3 covers 13 residues. Germline CDR1 and CDR2: LNHDA and SQIVND (reference sequence). CDR3 protein: CASSISIFREQYF. In DNA, the CDR3 is TGTGCCAGTAGTATATCTATATTCCGCGAGCAGTACTTC. The whole variable domain, remainder taken from reference TRBV19 and TRBJ2-7, is DGGITQSPKYLFRKEGQNVTLSCEQNLNHDAMYWYRQDPGQGLRLIYYSQIVNDFQKGDIAEGYSVSREKKESFPLTVTSAQKNPTAFYLCASSISIFREQYFGPGTRLTVT.

J is TRBJ2-5 and V is TRBV5-1, with TRBD1 matching 8 bases. CDR1 is SGHRS, CDR2 YFSETQ, per germline. The CDR3 extends over 14 amino acids. The junction had 3 bases not matched to a gene; V was cut back by 4 bases and J by 1 base. The CDR3 spells CASSPQGAQETQYF. CDR3 DNA: TGCGCCAGCAGCCCTCAGGGGGCCCAAGAGACCCAGTACTTC.

J is TRBJ1-1 and V is TRBV7-2, with a tentative D call TRBD1 (6 bases). The CDR3 totals 14 residues. Per the germline V gene, CDR1 is SGHTA and CDR2 is FQGNSA. Trimming pared 1 base from V and 2 bases from J, leaving 8 bases between. The DNA for the CDR3 is TGTGCCAGCAGCTTAGGGACAGTAAACACTGAAGCTTTCTTT. Its translation is CASSLGTVNTEAFF.

J is TRBJ2-1 and V is TRBV14, with 7 positions matching TRBD1. The CDR3 loop spans 16 amino acids. V shed 0 bases, J shed 6 bases, and the junction held 8 bases outside the gene matches. Germline values: CDR1 SGHDN, CDR2 FVKESK. DNA for the CDR3: TGTGCCAGCAGCCAAGAGAGGGGGCGCGGACGCAATGAGCAGTTCTTC. Protein sequence: CASSQERGRGRNEQFF.

The chain has TRBV25-1 and TRBJ2-1, with 7 bases aligning to TRBD1. The length of the CDR3 is 16 residues. V was pared by 2 bases and J by 0 bases, with 4 bases of the junction left unmatched. Per the germline V gene, CDR1 is MGHDK and CDR2 is SYGVNS. The CDR3 coding sequence is TGTGCCAGCAGTGAACCACGACAGGGCTCCTACAATGAGCAGTTCTTC. Encoded protein: CASSEPRQGSYNEQFF.

This sequence joins TRBV19 and TRBJ2-3; TRBD2 matches at 11 bases. Germline loops: CDR1 LNHDA, CDR2 SQIVND (reference sequence). The length of the CDR3 is 16 residues. After removal of 6 bases from V and 2 bases from J, the junction contained 7 bases not matched to a gene. CDR3 DNA sequence: TGTGCCAGTAGATTAGCGGGGGGGCGAGTCACAGATACGCAGTATTTT. It encodes CASRLAGGRVTDTQYF.

The V gene is TRBV6-2 or TRBV6-3, the J gene TRBJ1-2; D is possibly TRBD1 (5 bases). Trimming stripped 5 bases from V and 0 bases from J, with 13 bases between. The CDR3 runs to 15 residues. CDR1 is MNHEY, CDR2 SVGEGT, per germline. The CDR3 sequence: CASSRQGEPNYGYTF. In nucleotides, the CDR3 is TGTGCCAGCAGTCGTCAAGGGGAACCTAACTATGGCTACACCTTC.

The chain couples TRBV27 to TRBJ2-2; 15 bases map to TRBD2. The CDR3 totals 18 residues. The germline gives CDR1 MNHEY, CDR2 SMNVEV (reference sequence). V was pared by 3 bases and J by 6 bases, with 8 bases of the junction left unmatched. CDR3 bases: TGTGCCAGCAGTTTGGTGGGACTAGCGGGGGGCGGGGCCGGGGAGCTGTTTTTT. This encodes CASSLVGLAGGGAGELFF.

The chain employs TRBV3-1 (or the pseudogene TRBV3-2) and TRBJ1-2, with D unresolved. This CDR3 is built from 15 residues. V gave up 2 bases and J gave up 4 bases, with 14 bases separating them. Per the germline V gene, CDR1 is LGHDT and CDR2 is YNNKEL (reference sequence). The CDR3 reads CASSQIGRMGYGYTF. CDR3 coding DNA: TGTGCCAGCAGCCAAATCGGGAGGATGGGCTATGGCTACACCTTC.

The J gene is TRBJ1-1, the V gene TRBV5-4; 11 bases are shared with TRBD1. There are 14 residues in the CDR3. The junction had 4 bases not matched to a gene; V was cut back by 4 bases and J by 5 bases. CDR1 and CDR2 from the germline V gene are SGHNT and YYREEE (reference sequence). This CDR3 is CASSRRDRGTEAFF. The CDR3 region has the DNA TGTGCCAGCAGCCGGAGGGACAGGGGGACTGAAGCTTTCTTT.

This clone has a single count. The rearrangement uses TRBV29-1 and TRBJ1-3, with unresolved D. Germline loops: CDR1 SQVTM, CDR2 ANQGSEA. The CDR3 is made up of 11 amino acids. V lost 6 bases and J lost 1, with 4 bases in between. CDR3 region: CSVHSGNTIYF. The CDR3 nucleotides read TGCAGCGTCCATTCTGGAAACACCATATATTTT.

The chain combines TRBV6-1 with TRBJ2-1; tentatively, D is TRBD1 (5 bases). The CDR3 length is 17 residues. The ends were cut back, 3 bases at V and 6 bases at J, with 21 bases in the middle. The germline CDR1 and CDR2 sequences are MNHNS and SASEGT. The CDR3 here is CASSESAWGPRSNEQFF. In DNA form, the CDR3 reads TGTGCCAGCAGTGAGTCGGCCTGGGGCCCCCGTTCCAATGAGCAGTTCTTC.

The chain joins TRBV3-1 (or the pseudogene TRBV3-2) to TRBJ2-7, with TRBD1 matching 9 bases. CDR3 size: 16 residues. V lost 1 base and J lost 3; bases outside the gene matches: 7. Germline values: CDR1 LGHDT, CDR2 YNNKEL (reference sequence). This chain's CDR3 is CASSQAGMTGGYEQYF. Written as DNA, the CDR3 is TGTGCCAGCAGCCAAGCCGGGATGACAGGGGGCTACGAGCAGTACTTC.

V gene TRBV5-1 combines with J gene TRBJ2-5; 10 positions agree with TRBD1. The junction had 2 bases not matched to a gene; V was cut back by 5 bases and J by 1 base. The germline CDR1 and CDR2 sequences are SGHRS and YFSETQ. This CDR3 has 14 residues. The CDR3 nucleotides are TGCGCCAGCAGTCGGGACAGGGGCCAAGAGACCCAGTACTTC. Protein: CASSRDRGQETQYF.